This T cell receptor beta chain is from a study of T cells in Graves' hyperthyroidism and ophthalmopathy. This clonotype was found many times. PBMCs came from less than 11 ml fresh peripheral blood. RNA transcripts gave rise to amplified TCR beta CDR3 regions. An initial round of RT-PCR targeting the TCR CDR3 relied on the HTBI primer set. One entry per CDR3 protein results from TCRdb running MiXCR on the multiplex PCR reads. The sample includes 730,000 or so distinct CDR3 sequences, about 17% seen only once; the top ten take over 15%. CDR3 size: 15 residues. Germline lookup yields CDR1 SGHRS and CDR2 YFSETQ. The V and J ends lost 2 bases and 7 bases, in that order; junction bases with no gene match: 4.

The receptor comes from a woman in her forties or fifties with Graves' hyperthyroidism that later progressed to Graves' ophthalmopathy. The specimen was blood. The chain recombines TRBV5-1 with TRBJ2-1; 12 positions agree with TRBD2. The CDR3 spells CASSLLAGGRNEQFF. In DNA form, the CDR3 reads TGCGCCAGCAGCTTACTAGCGGGGGGAAGGAATGAGCAGTTCTTC. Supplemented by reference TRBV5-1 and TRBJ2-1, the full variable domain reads KAGVTQTPRYLIKTRGQQVTLSCSPISGHRSVSWYQQTPGQGLQFLFEYFSETQRNKGNFPGRFSGRQFSNSRSEMNVSTLELGDSALYLCASSLLAGGRNEQFFGPGTRLTVL.